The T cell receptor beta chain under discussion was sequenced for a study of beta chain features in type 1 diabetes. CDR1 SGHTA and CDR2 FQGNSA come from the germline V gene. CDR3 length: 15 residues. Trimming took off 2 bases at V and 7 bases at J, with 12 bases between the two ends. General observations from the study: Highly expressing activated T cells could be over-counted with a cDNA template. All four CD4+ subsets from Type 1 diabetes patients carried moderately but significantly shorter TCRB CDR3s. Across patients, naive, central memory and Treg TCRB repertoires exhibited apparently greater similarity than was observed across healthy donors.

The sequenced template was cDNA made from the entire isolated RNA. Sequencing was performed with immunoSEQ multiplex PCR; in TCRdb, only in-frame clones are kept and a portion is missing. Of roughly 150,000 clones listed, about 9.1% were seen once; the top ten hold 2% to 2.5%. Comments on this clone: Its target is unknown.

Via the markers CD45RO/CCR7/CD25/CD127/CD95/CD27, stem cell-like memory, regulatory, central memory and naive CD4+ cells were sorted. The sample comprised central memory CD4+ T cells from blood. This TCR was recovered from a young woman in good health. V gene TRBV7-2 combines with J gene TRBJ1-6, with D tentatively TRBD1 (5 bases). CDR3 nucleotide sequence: TGTGCCAGCAGCTTAAATGGCGGGGGGAATTCACCCCTCCACTTT. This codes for CASSLNGGGNSPLHF.